A single sample is the source of the 23 T cell receptor beta chains below, sequenced in a study of T cell responses to AZD1222 COVID-19 vaccine. Sequencing was performed with immunoSEQ multiplex PCR; in TCRdb, only in-frame clones are kept and a portion is missing. The sample records approximately 180,000 clones, about 87% being singletons. This specimen consisted of peripheral blood, obtained on day 0 of AZD1222 vaccination. The receptors were sampled from an adult in good health.

The chain is built from TRBV19 and TRBJ1-1, with D possibly TRBD1 on 5 matching bases. This CDR3 has 14 residues. V lost 4 bases and J lost 2, with 11 bases in between. Germline V CDR1 and CDR2: LNHDA, SQIVND (reference sequence). The CDR3 is CASSTRQPNTEAFF. Written as DNA, the CDR3 is TGTGCCAGTAGTACCCGACAGCCTAACACTGAAGCTTTCTTT.

The rearrangement joins TRBV10-3 to TRBJ1-3, with D perhaps TRBD1 (5 bases). Trimming took off 8 bases at V and 0 bases at J, with 11 bases between the two ends. Looked up from germline, CDR1 is ENHRY and CDR2 is SYGVKD. This CDR3 has 14 amino acids. CDR3 region: CAIGGGNSGNTIYF. In DNA, the CDR3 is TGTGCCATCGGGGGGGGGAACTCTGGAAACACCATATATTTT.

V gene TRBV27 combines with J gene TRBJ1-3; D is ambiguous. This CDR3 spans 12 amino acids. V lost 4 bases and J lost 2, with 3 bases in between. CDR1 and CDR2 from the germline V gene are MNHEY and SMNVEV (reference sequence). The CDR3, as DNA: TGTGCCAGCAGTTCCCCTGGAAACACCATATATTTT. Amino acids: CASSSPGNTIYF.

Here the CDR3 reads CASSRGAGARGNQPQHF. In DNA form, the CDR3 reads TGTGCCAGCAGCCGAGGGGCGGGGGCGCGGGGCAATCAGCCCCAGCATTTT. The J gene is TRBJ1-5, the V gene TRBV7-9; D might be TRBD1 (6 bases). V was shortened by 5 bases and J by 2 bases, with 19 bases between the two germline ends. The germline V gene has CDR1 SEHNR and CDR2 FQNEAQ (reference sequence). CDR3 size: 17 residues. The full variable domain, completed using reference TRBV7-9 and TRBJ1-5, is DTGVSQNPRHKITKRGQNVTFRCDPISEHNRLYWYRQTLGQGPEFLTYFQNEAQLEKSRLLSDRFSAERPKGSFSTLEIQRTEQGDSAMYLCASSRGAGARGNQPQHFGDGTRLSIL.

J is TRBJ2-7 and V is TRBV14, with 10 positions matching TRBD2. Germline V gives CDR1 SGHDN, CDR2 FVKESK. J gave up 0 bases and V 4 bases, and 3 bases lay outside the gene matches. This CDR3 spans 15 amino acids. Here the CDR3 DNA reads TGTGCCAGCAGCCCCCGACTAGCGGGCTCCTACGAGCAGTACTTC. Translated: CASSPRLAGSYEQYF.

The chain recombines TRBV6-2 or TRBV6-3 with TRBJ1-5; tentatively, D is TRBD1 (5 bases). There are 21 residues in the CDR3. Germline V lookup: CDR1 MNHEY, CDR2 SVGEGT. The germline V and J ends were trimmed by 1 base and 5 bases, with 30 bases remaining between them. As DNA, the CDR3 is TGTGCCAGCAGTTACTTCAGCAATTGGGGCTTGTTTATGTATGGGGATCAGCCCCAGCATTTT. Residues: CASSYFSNWGLFMYGDQPQHF.

J is TRBJ1-5 and V is TRBV3-1 (or the pseudogene TRBV3-2), with TRBD1 as a possible D gene (5 bases). From germline, CDR1 is LGHDT and CDR2 YNNKEL (reference sequence). The germline V and J ends were trimmed by 4 bases and 5 bases, with 15 bases remaining between them. There are 15 residues in the CDR3. For the CDR3, the DNA is TGTGCCAGCAGCCCGAGGCCAGGGCGGGATCAGCCCCAGCATTTT. It encodes CASSPRPGRDQPQHF.

This clone has just one count. The genes are TRBV5-4 and TRBJ2-3, with TRBD1 matching 9 bases. The V gene's germline CDR1 is SGHNT and CDR2 YYREEE (reference sequence). Trimming removed 3 bases from V and 5 bases from J; junction bases left unmatched: 13. The CDR3 is 17 residues long. The CDR3 DNA reads TGTGCCAGCAGCTCTCAAACCGGGACAGGGAGTAGAGATACGCAGTATTTT. This gives the protein CASSSQTGTGSRDTQYF.

This chain links TRBV4-1 with TRBJ2-7; D may be TRBD2 (7 bases). Per germline, CDR1 MGHRA and CDR2 YSYEKL. CDR3 length: 13 amino acids. V was cut by 2 bases and J by 8 bases, with 13 bases left in between. This CDR3 reads CASSQRGEGKQYF. CDR3 nucleotides: TGCGCCAGCAGCCAAAGGGGGGAGGGAAAGCAGTACTTC.

V gene TRBV6-2 or TRBV6-3 combines with J gene TRBJ1-5; no reliable D call. The V end was cut by 5 bases, the J end by 4 bases, with 12 bases between. Germline V gene sequence: CDR1 MNHEY, CDR2 SVGEGT. This CDR3 comprises 14 residues. CDR3 nucleotides: TGTGCCAGCAGTCCCGCAAATTTAAATCAGCCCCAGCATTTT. It specifies CASSPANLNQPQHF.

This clone was seen more than once but under ten times. This chain links TRBV5-1 with TRBJ1-3, with D possibly being TRBD1 (6 bases). V was trimmed by 0 bases and J by 4 bases, leaving 14 bases between them. CDR1 is SGHRS, CDR2 YFSETQ, per germline. This CDR3 comprises 16 residues. In DNA, the CDR3 is TGCGCCAGCAGCTTGGGTTATGGGGGCGAAGGAAACACCATATATTTT. Translating it yields CASSLGYGGEGNTIYF.

A single count supports this clone. The chain uses TRBV7-6 and TRBJ2-3; D uncertain. Per the germline V gene, CDR1 is SGHVS and CDR2 is FNYEAQ. V was cut by 2 bases and J by 6 bases, with 18 bases left in between. The CDR3 has 16 amino acids. The CDR3 protein is CASSLSTNPPSDTQYF. The CDR3 DNA reads TGTGCCAGCAGCTTAAGCACGAATCCCCCTTCTGATACGCAGTATTTT.

In DNA form, the CDR3 reads TGTGCCACCAGCAGAGGGGGACTAGCGTTCACCGGGGAGCTGTTTTTT. It encodes CATSRGGLAFTGELFF. The chain combines TRBV15 with TRBJ2-2, with TRBD2 identical over 10 bases. CDR3 length: 16 amino acids. The germline gives CDR1 LNHNV, CDR2 YYDKDF (reference sequence). The ends lost 1 base at V and 4 bases at J; junction bases unmatched: 3.

The chain uses TRBV6-1 and TRBJ1-2; D is uncertain. Germline CDR1 reads MNHNS; CDR2 reads SASEGT. Trimming shortened V by 0 bases and J by 7 bases, and 9 bases separated the two germline ends. The CDR3 spans 13 residues. The CDR3 protein is CASSEAWASGYTF. CDR3 sequence (DNA): TGTGCCAGCAGTGAAGCGTGGGCGTCTGGCTACACCTTC.

The rearrangement joins TRBV18 to TRBJ1-2; D possibly corresponds to TRBD1 (5 bases). The V gene's germline CDR1 is KGHSH and CDR2 LQKENI. Between the trimmed V and J ends, which lost 3 bases and 8 bases, there was a span of 22 bases. This CDR3 region has 16 residues. The CDR3 is CASSPGGGEGFGGYTF. For the CDR3, the DNA is TGTGCCAGCTCACCCGGCGGAGGGGAAGGCTTTGGCGGCTACACCTTC.

This clone has a single count. A read error may produce the germline difference seen at one junction end. V gene TRBV20-1 combines with J gene TRBJ2-1; the D gene is possibly TRBD2 (6 bases). The CDR3 runs to 16 residues. Per germline, CDR1 DFQATT and CDR2 SNEGSKA (reference sequence). CDR3: CRASPTSKSSYNEQFF. In DNA, the CDR3 is TGCAGAGCTAGTCCCACTAGCAAGAGCTCCTACAATGAGCAGTTCTTC.

This clone was found once. As DNA, the CDR3 is TGCGCCAGCACTCGACAGGGGGAAGGCGGGGCCAACGTCCTGACTTTC. It is translated as CASTRQGEGGANVLTF. The chain links TRBV5-1 to TRBJ2-6, with TRBD1 identical over 9 bases. Trimming at V came to 6 bases and at J to 4 bases, leaving 8 bases not matched to a gene. From germline, CDR1 is SGHRS and CDR2 YFSETQ. This CDR3 comprises 16 residues.

The J gene is TRBJ2-1, the V gene TRBV28; possible D gene TRBD1, 6 bases. CDR1 and CDR2 from the germline V gene are MDHEN and SYDVKM. The CDR3 extends over 15 amino acids. V was shortened by 6 bases and J by 5 bases, with 17 bases between the two germline ends. CDR3 region: CASSRASTGNNEQFF. In DNA, the CDR3 is TGTGCCAGCAGCCGAGCCTCGACAGGTAACAATGAGCAGTTCTTC.

The chain employs TRBV7-9 and TRBJ2-7; 9 bases are shared with TRBD1. The germline V gene encodes CDR1 SEHNR and CDR2 FQNEAQ (reference sequence). V lost 2 bases to trimming and J lost 1 base; unmatched junction nucleotides: 3. The CDR3 has 15 residues. The CDR3 region is CASSLFGTGSYEQYF. The CDR3 bases are TGTGCCAGCAGCTTATTCGGGACAGGGTCCTACGAGCAGTACTTC.

This clone was seen once. The rearrangement links TRBV7-2 to TRBJ1-3, with D possibly TRBD1 on 6 matching bases. Trimming took off 1 base at V and 0 bases at J, with 13 bases between the two ends. This CDR3 comprises 17 residues. Germline CDR1 SGHTA, CDR2 FQGNSA. This CDR3 reads CASSLVGGGDSGNTIYF. The DNA for the CDR3 is TGTGCCAGCAGCTTAGTCGGAGGGGGGGACTCTGGAAACACCATATATTTT. The full variable domain, rest sourced from reference TRBV7-2 and TRBJ1-3, is GAGVSQSPSNKVTEKGKDVELRCDPISGHTALYWYRQSLGQGLEFLIYFQGNSAPDKSGLPSDRFSAERTGGSVSTLTIQRTQQEDSAVYLCASSLVGGGDSGNTIYFGEGSWLTVV.

The chain joins TRBV4-2 to TRBJ1-4; D perhaps matches TRBD1 (5 bases). From germline, CDR1 is LGHNA and CDR2 YNFKEQ. This CDR3 contains 15 residues. V lost 4 bases to trimming and J lost 15 bases, with 24 bases between them. CDR3 residues: CASSPAGGDWGLVFF. The DNA of the CDR3 is TGTGCCAGCAGCCCGGCTGGGGGGGACTGGGGTCTGGTGTTTTTT.

The rearrangement links TRBV19 to TRBJ1-4, with 8 bases that match TRBD1. From germline, CDR1 is LNHDA and CDR2 SQIVND (reference sequence). CDR3 length: 16 residues. Trimming at V came to 4 bases and at J to 1 base, leaving 5 bases not matched to a gene. The CDR3, as DNA: TGTGCCAGTAGTAGGACAGGGAGGGGAACTAATGAAAAACTGTTTTTT. It encodes CASSRTGRGTNEKLFF.

V and J are TRBV5-1 and TRBJ2-1, with 8 bases identical to TRBD2. CDR3 size: 14 residues. Germline assignment: CDR1 SGHRS and CDR2 YFSETQ. V shed 4 bases, J shed 2 bases, and the junction held 2 bases outside the gene matches. This CDR3 reads CASSTGGTYNEQFF. Here the CDR3 DNA reads TGCGCCAGCAGCACGGGAGGGACCTACAATGAGCAGTTCTTC.